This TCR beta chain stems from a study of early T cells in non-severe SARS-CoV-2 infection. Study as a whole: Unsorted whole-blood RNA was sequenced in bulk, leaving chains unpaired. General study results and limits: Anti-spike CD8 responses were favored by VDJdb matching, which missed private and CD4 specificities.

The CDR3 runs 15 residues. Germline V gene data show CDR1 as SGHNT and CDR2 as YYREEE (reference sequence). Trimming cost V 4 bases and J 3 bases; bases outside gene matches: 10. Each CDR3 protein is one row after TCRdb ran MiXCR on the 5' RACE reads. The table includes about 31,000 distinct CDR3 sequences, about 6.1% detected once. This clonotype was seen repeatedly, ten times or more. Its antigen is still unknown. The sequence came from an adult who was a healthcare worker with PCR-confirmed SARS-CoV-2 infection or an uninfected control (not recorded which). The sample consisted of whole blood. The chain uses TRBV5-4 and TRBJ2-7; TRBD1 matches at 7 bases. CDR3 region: CASSPGTDPLYEQYF. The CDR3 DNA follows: TGTGCCAGCAGCCCCGGGACAGACCCCCTCTACGAGCAGTACTTC.